These 15 T cell receptor beta chains came from one sample sequenced in a study of CD8+CD57+ T cells in acquired aplastic anemia listed by TCRdb under 2018. The patients picked for sequencing were ones in whom flow cytometry had shown an expansion of CD8+CD57+ cells. Instrument on record: Illumina HiSeq 2000. TCR beta VDJ combination and CDR3 sequence profiling used genomic DNA as the template. TCRdb reworked the public reads: Q25 trimming with fastp, MiXCR clone assembly, productive beta chains retained. Under each unique CDR3 protein, matching rows form one entry showing the most common genes and DNA. The sample data list about 160,000 distinct CDR3 sequences, and about 70% of these were observed just once. The leading ten clones occupy 35% to 60% of the sample. Sequencing was performed on sorted CD4+, CD8+, or CD8+CD57+ T cells (not recorded which) from PBMCs. These receptor sequences come from a human donor with aplastic anemia.

The CDR3 DNA reads as TGTGCCATCAGGGGACAGACGAATTCACCCCTCCACTTT. Residues: CAIRGQTNSPLHF. This chain links TRBV10-3 with TRBJ1-6, with 7 bases fitting TRBD1. CDR3 length: 13 residues. CDR1 is ENHRY and CDR2 is SYGVKD in the germline V gene. The ends lost 6 bases at V and 7 bases at J; junction bases unmatched: 3.

V and J are TRBV2 and TRBJ1-4; D remains ambiguous. Trimming stripped 6 bases from V and 4 bases from J, with 12 bases between. CDR3 length: 14 amino acids. Per the germline V gene, CDR1 is SNHLY and CDR2 is FYNNEI. CDR3 protein: CASSESRNNEKLFF. The CDR3 nucleotides read TGTGCCAGCAGCGAGTCCCGGAATAATGAAAAACTGTTTTTT.

This clonotype appeared a single time. The germline gene is not matched at one end of the junction; a read error may be the cause. This chain uses TRBV25-1 with TRBJ2-1; TRBD2 matches 9 bases. The CDR3 consists of 15 residues. Looked up from germline, CDR1 is MGHDK and CDR2 is SYGVNS. The CDR3 protein is CVSIRGGGPYNEQFF. The CDR3 region has the DNA TGTGTCAGCATACGCGGGGGGGGTCCCTACAATGAGCAGTTCTTC.

The V and J genes are TRBV7-3 and TRBJ2-1; 7 bases are shared with TRBD1. This CDR3 region has 15 residues. The V gene end was trimmed by 8 bases and the J gene end by 2 bases; junction bases not matched to a gene: 9. CDR1 and CDR2 (germline): SGHTA, FQGTGA. This CDR3 is CASPQGNKAYNEQFF. In DNA, the CDR3 is TGTGCCAGCCCACAGGGGAACAAAGCCTACAATGAGCAGTTCTTC.

As for this clonotype: The conserved final phenylalanine or tryptophan is absent from the CDR3, which likely points to a read error. The V gene is TRBV7-2, the J gene TRBJ1-1, with a weak D call TRBD1 (5 bases). CDR1 and CDR2 (germline): SGHTA, FQGNSA. The CDR3 length is 14 residues. V was trimmed by 6 bases and J by 1 base, leaving 12 bases between them. The CDR3 protein is CASRVRRGNTEAFS. DNA of the CDR3: TGTGCCAGCAGGGTTCGTAGGGGGAACACTGAAGCTTTCTCT.

This clonotype was picked up one time. Written as DNA, the CDR3 is TGTGCCATCGCTTCCCAAGAGACCCAGTACTTC. Translated, it gives CAIASQETQYF. The rearrangement links TRBV10-3 to TRBJ2-5; D unresolved. Germline values: CDR1 ENHRY, CDR2 SYGVKD. This CDR3 region has 11 residues. Trimming took 8 bases from V and 1 from J, leaving 5 bases between them.

A remark on this clonotype: A read error may produce the germline difference seen at one junction end. The chain has TRBV7-7 and TRBJ2-1; the match to TRBD1 covers 7 bases. Germline-derived CDR1 and CDR2 are SSHAT and FNYEAQ (reference sequence). The CDR3 length is 12 residues. CDR3 DNA sequence: TGTGCTAGCAGCTTCCACAGGGGCCAGCAGTTCTTC. Translating it yields CASSFHRGQQFF. The full variable domain, rest sourced from reference TRBV7-7 and TRBJ2-1, is GAGVSQSPRYKVTKRGQDVTLRCDPISSHATLYWYQQALGQGPEFLTYFNYEAQPDKSGLPSDRFSAERPEGSISTLTIQRTEQRDSAMYRCASSFHRGQQFFGPGTRLTVL.

V is TRBV4-1 and J is TRBJ2-2; the match to TRBD2 covers 8 bases. Trimming took 1 base from V and 1 from J; bases not matched to a gene: 2. Per germline, CDR1 MGHRA and CDR2 YSYEKL. CDR3 length equals 16 residues. The DNA of the CDR3 is TGCGCCAGCAGCCAAGCACTAGCGGAGAACACCGGGGAGCTGTTTTTT. This translates into CASSQALAENTGELFF.

The chain has TRBV7-3 and TRBJ2-2, with D possibly matching TRBD2 (6 bases). CDR1 is SGHTA, CDR2 FQGTGA, per germline. This CDR3 spans 15 amino acids. Trimming left V 3 bases short and J 4 bases short, with 12 bases between. The CDR3 sequence is CASSFDGSVTGELFF. DNA for the CDR3: TGTGCCAGCAGCTTCGACGGGAGTGTCACCGGGGAGCTGTTTTTT.

V is TRBV20-1 and J is TRBJ2-7, with D unresolved. V lost 1 base, J lost 6 bases, and 10 bases lay in between. Germline values: CDR1 DFQATT, CDR2 SNEGSKA (reference sequence). This CDR3 has 12 residues. The CDR3, as DNA: TGCAGTGCTAGAGGGGTGAGAGGCGAGCAGTACTTC. Its protein product is CSARGVRGEQYF.

This clonotype was found a few times. The chain combines TRBV25-1 with TRBJ1-4, with 8 nucleotides matching TRBD1. The CDR3 spans 15 residues. V shed 3 bases, J shed 3 bases, and the junction held 3 bases outside the gene matches. In germline, CDR1 is MGHDK, CDR2 SYGVNS. CDR3 sequence reads: CASSEGQVSNEKLFF. Here the CDR3 DNA reads TGTGCCAGCAGTGAGGGACAGGTCTCTAATGAAAAACTGTTTTTT.

The J gene is TRBJ2-3, the V gene TRBV14; D uncertain. The germline V gene has CDR1 SGHDN and CDR2 FVKESK. Trimming stripped 4 bases from V and 6 bases from J, with 5 bases between. The CDR3 runs to 11 residues. DNA for the CDR3: TGTGCCAGCAGCCCAAGGGATACGCAGTATTTT. Protein: CASSPRDTQYF.

This rearrangement joins TRBV7-2 to TRBJ2-6; D might be TRBD2 (5 bases). The CDR3 is 17 residues long. Germline values: CDR1 SGHTA, CDR2 FQGNSA. V was clipped by 5 bases and J by 2 bases, with 16 bases between them. CDR3 nucleotides: TGTGCCAGCAGCACTACCGCCGGGAAACCTGGGGCCAACGTCCTGACTTTC. It codes for CASSTTAGKPGANVLTF.

The chain joins TRBV2 to TRBJ2-3; 15 bases map to TRBD2. The V gene's germline CDR1 is SNHLY and CDR2 FYNNEI. With 8 bases clipped from V and 3 bases from J, the junction kept 6 bases outside the gene matches. This CDR3 has 16 amino acids. The chain's CDR3 is CASGGTSGGLTDTQYF. The CDR3 DNA sequence: TGTGCCAGCGGGGGGACTAGCGGGGGGCTTACAGATACGCAGTATTTT.

The chain has TRBV20-1 and TRBJ2-7, with 7 bases identical to TRBD1. The CDR3 totals 14 residues. V gave up 1 base and J gave up 5 bases; unmatched junction bases: 8. CDR1 and CDR2 (germline): DFQATT, SNEGSKA (reference sequence). CDR3 region: CSARGQGNRDEQYF. For the CDR3, the DNA is TGCAGTGCTAGAGGACAGGGAAACAGGGACGAGCAGTACTTC.